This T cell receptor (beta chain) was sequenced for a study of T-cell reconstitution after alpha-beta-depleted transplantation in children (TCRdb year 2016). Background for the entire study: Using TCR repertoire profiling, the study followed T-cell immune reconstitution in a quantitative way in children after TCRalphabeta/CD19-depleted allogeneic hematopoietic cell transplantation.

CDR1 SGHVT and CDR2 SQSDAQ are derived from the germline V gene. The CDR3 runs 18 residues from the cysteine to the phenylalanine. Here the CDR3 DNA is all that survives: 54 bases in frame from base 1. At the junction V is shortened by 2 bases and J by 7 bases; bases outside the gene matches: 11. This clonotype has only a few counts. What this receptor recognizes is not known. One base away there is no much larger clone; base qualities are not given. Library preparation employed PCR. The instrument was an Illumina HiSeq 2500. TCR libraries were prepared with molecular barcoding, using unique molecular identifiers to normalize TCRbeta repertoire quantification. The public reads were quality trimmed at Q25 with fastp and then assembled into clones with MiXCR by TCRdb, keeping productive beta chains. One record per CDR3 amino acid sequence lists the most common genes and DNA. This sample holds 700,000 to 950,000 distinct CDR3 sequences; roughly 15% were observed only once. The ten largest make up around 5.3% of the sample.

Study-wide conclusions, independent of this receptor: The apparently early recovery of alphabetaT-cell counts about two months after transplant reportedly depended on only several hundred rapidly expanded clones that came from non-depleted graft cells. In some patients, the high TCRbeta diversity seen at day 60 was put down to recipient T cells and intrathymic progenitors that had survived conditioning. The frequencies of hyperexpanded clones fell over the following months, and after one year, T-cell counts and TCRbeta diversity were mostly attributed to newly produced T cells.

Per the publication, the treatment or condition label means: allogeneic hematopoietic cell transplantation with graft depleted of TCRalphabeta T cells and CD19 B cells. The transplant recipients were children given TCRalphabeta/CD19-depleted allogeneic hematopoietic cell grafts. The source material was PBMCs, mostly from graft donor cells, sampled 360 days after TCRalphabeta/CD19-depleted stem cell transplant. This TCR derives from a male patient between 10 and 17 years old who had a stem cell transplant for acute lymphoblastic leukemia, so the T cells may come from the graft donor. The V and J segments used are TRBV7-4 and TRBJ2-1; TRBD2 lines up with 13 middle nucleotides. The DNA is TGTGCCAGCAGCTTATTGGGACTAGCGGGACCGAAAAGGAATGAGCAGTTCTTC. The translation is CASSLLGLAGPKRNEQFF.